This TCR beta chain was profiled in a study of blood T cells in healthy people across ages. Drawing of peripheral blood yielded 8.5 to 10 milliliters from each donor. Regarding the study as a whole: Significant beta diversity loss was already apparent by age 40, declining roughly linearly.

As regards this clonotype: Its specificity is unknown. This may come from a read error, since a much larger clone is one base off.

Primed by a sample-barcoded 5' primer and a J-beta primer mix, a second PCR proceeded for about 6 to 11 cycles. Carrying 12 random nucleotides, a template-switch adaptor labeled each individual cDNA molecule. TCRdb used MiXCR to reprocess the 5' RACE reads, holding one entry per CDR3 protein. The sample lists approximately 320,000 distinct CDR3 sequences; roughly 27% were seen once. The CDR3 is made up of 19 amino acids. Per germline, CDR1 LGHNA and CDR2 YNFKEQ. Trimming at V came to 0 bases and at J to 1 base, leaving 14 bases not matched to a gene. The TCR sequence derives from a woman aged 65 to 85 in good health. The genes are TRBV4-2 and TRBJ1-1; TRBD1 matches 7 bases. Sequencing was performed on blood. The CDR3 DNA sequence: TGTGCCAGCAGCCAAGATGGCGGCTACACCCAGGGGGGGAACACTGAAGCTTTCTTT. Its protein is CASSQDGGYTQGGNTEAFF.